The TCR beta chain under discussion was sequenced for a study of T cells in Graves' hyperthyroidism and ophthalmopathy. Germline V CDR1 and CDR2: GTSNPN, SVGIG (reference sequence). The CDR3 is 14 residues long. With V trimmed by 0 bases and J by 9 bases, 8 bases remained unmatched. This clonotype was counted a few times. This may come from a read error, since a much larger clone is one base off. Authors of the study amplified TCR beta CDR3 regions from RNA transcripts. Researchers ran a first-round RT-PCR on the TCR CDR3 using the HTBI primer set. TCRdb analysed the multiplex PCR reads with MiXCR anew, one entry per CDR3 protein. The table shows more than 250,000 distinct CDR3 sequences, with roughly 15% occurring only once.

Source material: blood. The sequence derives from a woman aged 45-60 years with Graves' hyperthyroidism that later progressed to Graves' ophthalmopathy. The chain joins TRBV30 to TRBJ2-5; 9 nucleotides agree with TRBD2. The CDR3 loop reads CAWSVMISGSPQYF. CDR3 DNA: TGTGCCTGGAGTGTAATGATTAGCGGGAGCCCCCAGTACTTC.